This T cell receptor (beta chain) is drawn from a study of blood T cell repertoires in COVID-19. Study summary: The cDNA or gDNA used as material had been derived from T cells, B-cell-depleted T cells, or PBMCs.

Sequencing was performed with immunoSEQ multiplex PCR; in TCRdb, only in-frame clones are kept and a portion is missing. Here the sample spans approximately 210,000 clones, about 91% being singletons. J was trimmed by 5 bases and V by 10 bases; bases with no gene match: 8. The CDR3 extends over 14 amino acids. Germline CDR1 is LNHDA and CDR2 is SQIVND (reference sequence). Participant ages covered about 18 to 95 years across about 22 US areas. Participants were placed into cohorts based on the clinical history they reported. Input material: PBMCs or T cells enriched from blood (not recorded which). The clonotype was recovered from a woman between 50 and 59 years old with acute COVID-19. This chain joins TRBV19 and TRBJ2-2; 9 bases line up with TRBD1. The CDR3 DNA sequence: TGTGCCACGCAGACAGGGGGAGGGACCGGGGAGCTGTTTTTT. It translates to CATQTGGGTGELFF.